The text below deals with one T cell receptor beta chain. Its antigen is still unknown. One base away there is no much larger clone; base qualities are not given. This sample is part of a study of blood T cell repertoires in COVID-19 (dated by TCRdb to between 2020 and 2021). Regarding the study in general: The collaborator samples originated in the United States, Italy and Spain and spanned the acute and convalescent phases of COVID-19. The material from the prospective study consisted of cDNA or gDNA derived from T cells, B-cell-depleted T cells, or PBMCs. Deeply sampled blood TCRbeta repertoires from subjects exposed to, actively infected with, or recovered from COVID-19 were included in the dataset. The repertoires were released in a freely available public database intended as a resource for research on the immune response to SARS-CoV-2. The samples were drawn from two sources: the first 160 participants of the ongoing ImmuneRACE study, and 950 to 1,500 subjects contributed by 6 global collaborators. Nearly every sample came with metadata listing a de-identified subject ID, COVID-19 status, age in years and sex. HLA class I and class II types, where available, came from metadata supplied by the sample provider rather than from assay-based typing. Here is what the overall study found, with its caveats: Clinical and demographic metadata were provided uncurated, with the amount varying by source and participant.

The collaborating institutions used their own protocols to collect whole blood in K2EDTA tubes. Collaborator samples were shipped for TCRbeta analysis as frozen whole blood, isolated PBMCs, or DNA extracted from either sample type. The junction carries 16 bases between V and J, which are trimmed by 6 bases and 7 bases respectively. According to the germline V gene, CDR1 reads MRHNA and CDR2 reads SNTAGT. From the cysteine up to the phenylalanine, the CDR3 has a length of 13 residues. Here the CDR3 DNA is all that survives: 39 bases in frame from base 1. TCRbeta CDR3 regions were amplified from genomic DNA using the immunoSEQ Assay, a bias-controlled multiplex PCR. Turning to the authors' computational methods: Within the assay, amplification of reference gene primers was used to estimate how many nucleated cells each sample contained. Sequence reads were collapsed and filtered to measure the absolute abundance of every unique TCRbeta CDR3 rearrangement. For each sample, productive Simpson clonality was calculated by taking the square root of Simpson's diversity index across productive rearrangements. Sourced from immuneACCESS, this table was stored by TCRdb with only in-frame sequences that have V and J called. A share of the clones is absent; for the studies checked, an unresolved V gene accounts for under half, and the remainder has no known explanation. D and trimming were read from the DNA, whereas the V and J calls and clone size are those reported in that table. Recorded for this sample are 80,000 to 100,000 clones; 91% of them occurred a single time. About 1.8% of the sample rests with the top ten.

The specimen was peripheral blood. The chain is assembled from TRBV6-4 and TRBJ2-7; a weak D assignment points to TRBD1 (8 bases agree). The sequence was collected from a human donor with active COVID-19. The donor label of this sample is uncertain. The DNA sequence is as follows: TGTGCCAGCAGCACCGGACAGGGAGGGGAGCAGTACTTC. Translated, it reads CASSTGQGGEQYF.